The source of this T cell receptor (beta chain) is a study of graft-versus-host responses after intestinal transplantation. Study information: Recipients underwent multivisceral, liver-intestinal, or isolated intestinal transplants.

Method: immunoSEQ multiplex PCR; TCRdb's copy keeps in-frame clones and lacks some. The repertoire consists of tens of thousands of clones, with around 90% occurring once and the leading ten covering 6.5% to 8.5%. With regard to this clone: Its target is not known.

Germline V gene data show CDR1 as SEHNR and CDR2 as FQNEAQ (reference sequence). The length of the CDR3 is 14 residues. The ends were cut back, 5 bases at V and 0 bases at J, with 10 bases in the middle. Sequences were derived from unstimulated CD8+ T cells sorted from spleen or lymph node cells, sampled before transplant. This chain uses TRBV7-9 with TRBJ1-2; the D gene is possibly TRBD1 (6 bases). The clonotype originates from a human donor who was the organ donor for an intestinal transplant. The CDR3 DNA sequence: TGTGCCAGCAGCCTAGGACAGCCTAACTATGGCTACACCTTC. Amino acids: CASSLGQPNYGYTF. The complete variable domain, with remaining parts taken from reference TRBV7-9 and TRBJ1-2, reads DTGVSQNPRHKITKRGQNVTFRCDPISEHNRLYWYRQTLGQGPEFLTYFQNEAQLEKSRLLSDRFSAERPKGSFSTLEIQRTEQGDSAMYLCASSLGQPNYGYTFGSGTRLTVV.